Listed below are T cell receptor beta chains from one sample, sequenced in a study of OX40 agonist ivuxolimab in advanced cancers. This table comes from immunoSEQ multiplex PCR, and its TCRdb copy is limited to in-frame clones, with some not included. In the table there are over 85,000 clones, approximately 89% of which are singletons. The material was CD4+ or CD8+ T cells sorted from blood, obtained in a trial of the OX40 agonist ivuxolimab. Receptors originate from an adult with an advanced solid tumor such as melanoma, head and neck, liver or kidney cancer. CDR3s include the opening cysteine and the closing phenylalanine or tryptophan. A D gene is named only where the DNA matches it firmly. A row's size may be missing; if present it is once, few, many or a size class.

>TRBD2|TRBV6-6|NA|15|TRBJ2-7
CASTSGASGRREQYF
TGTGCCAGCACCTCAGGGGCTAGCGGGAGGCGCGAGCAGTACTTC
>NA|TRBV29-1|NA|14|TRBJ2-7
CSVSDNPVLGEQYF
TGCAGCGTTTCTGACAACCCGGTCCTAGGGGAGCAGTACTTC
>TRBD2|TRBV6-1|NA|15|TRBJ2-1
CASSRLAEVGNEQFF
TGTGCCAGCAGCCGACTAGCGGAGGTGGGCAATGAGCAGTTCTTC
>NA|TRBV19|NA|15|TRBJ2-3
CASSGSGYSTDTQYF
TGTGCCAGTAGTGGTAGCGGATATAGCACAGATACGCAGTATTTT
>NA|TRBV4-2|NA|15|TRBJ1-4
CASSQEPRGGEKLFF
TGTGCCAGCAGCCAAGAGCCGAGGGGAGGTGAAAAACTGTTTTTT
>TRBD1|TRBV25-1|NA|15|TRBJ1-6
CAIEGQSLGNSPLHF
TGTGCCATCGAGGGACAGTCTCTCGGCAATTCACCCCTCCACTTT
>TRBD1|TRBV19|NA|15|TRBJ1-1
CASWTGMVVNTEAFF
TGTGCCAGCTGGACAGGGATGGTAGTAAACACTGAAGCTTTCTTT
>NA|TRBV12-5|NA|15|TRBJ2-3
CASLQGTSPPDTQYF
TGTGCTAGTTTACAGGGCACTAGCCCCCCAGATACGCAGTATTTT
>TRBD1|TRBV6-5|NA|14|TRBJ2-7
CASSRDRGLREQYF
TGTGCCAGCAGTCGGGACAGGGGGCTTCGGGAGCAGTACTTC
>NA|TRBV11-3|NA|13|TRBJ2-5
CASSLGFQETQYF
TGTGCCAGCAGCTTAGGGTTTCAAGAGACCCAGTACTTC
>NA|TRBV6-1|NA|13|TRBJ2-3
CASSAWVTDTQYF
TGTGCCAGCAGCGCATGGGTCACAGATACGCAGTATTTT
>TRBD1|TRBV18|NA|15|TRBJ1-1
CASSPGTGESTEAFF
TGTGCCAGCTCACCAGGGACAGGGGAGAGCACTGAAGCTTTCTTT
>TRBD1|TRBV5-6|NA|14|TRBJ2-5
CASSWGTARETQYF
TGTGCCAGCAGCTGGGGGACAGCTAGAGAGACCCAGTACTTC
>NA|TRBV19|NA|15|TRBJ2-5
CASSIAEGLGETQYF
TGTGCCAGTAGTATAGCAGAGGGATTGGGAGAGACCCAGTACTTC
>TRBD2|TRBV9|NA|15|TRBJ2-2
CASSVRTSGSGELFF
TGTGCCAGCAGCGTCCGGACTAGCGGCTCCGGGGAGCTGTTTTTT
>NA|TRBV21-1|NA|18|TRBJ2-6
CASSKVSGRASGANVLTF
TGTGCCAGCAGCAAAGTAAGCGGGAGGGCCTCTGGGGCCAACGTCCTGACTTTC
>TRBD1|TRBV27|NA|14|TRBJ2-7
CASSLGTGEYEQYF
TGTGCCAGCAGTCTCGGGACAGGGGAATACGAGCAGTACTTC
>NA|TRBV14|few|13|TRBJ1-3
CASSQQAADTIYF
TGTGCCAGCAGCCAACAGGCCGCGGACACCATATATTTT
>NA|TRBV7-2|NA|15|TRBJ1-2
CASSLVAQGDYGYTF
TGTGCCAGCAGCTTAGTAGCGCAGGGCGACTATGGCTACACCTTC
>NA|TRBV4-3|NA|16|TRBJ1-1
CASSLQRGGGSTEAFF
TGCGCCAGCAGCCTCCAAAGGGGGGGAGGGAGCACTGAAGCTTTCTTT
>TRBD1|TRBV2|NA|15|TRBJ2-1
CASSEERQGSSEQFF
TGTGCCAGCAGTGAAGAACGACAGGGTAGTAGTGAGCAGTTCTTC
>NA|TRBV6-6|NA|13|TRBJ1-1
CASSYNPGLEAFF
TGTGCCAGCAGTTACAATCCCGGGTTGGAAGCTTTCTTT
>TRBD2|TRBV5-4|NA|16|TRBJ2-7
CASSQDPGGRAYEQYF
TGTGCCAGCAGCCAAGATCCGGGCGGGAGGGCCTACGAGCAGTACTTC
>TRBD1|TRBV7-8|NA|15|TRBJ2-1
CASSPRTGTYNEQFF
TGTGCCAGCAGCCCTCGGACAGGAACCTACAATGAGCAGTTCTTC
>NA|TRBV6-5|NA|14|TRBJ1-4
CASSTNPGHEKLFF
TGTGCCAGCAGTACCAACCCGGGACATGAAAAACTGTTTTTT
>NA|TRBV27|NA|17|TRBJ2-2
CASSDRTPGPNTGELFF
TGTGCCAGCAGCGACAGGACCCCAGGCCCGAACACCGGGGAGCTGTTTTTT
>TRBD2|TRBV18|NA|19|TRBJ2-7
CASSPTLGLAGVNSYEQYF
TGTGCCAGCTCACCTACTCTGGGACTAGCGGGGGTGAACTCCTACGAGCAGTACTTC
>NA|TRBV6-6|NA|14|TRBJ1-2
CASSRPGTPVGYTF
TGTGCCAGCAGCCGACCCGGGACCCCTGTCGGCTACACCTTC
>NA|TRBV7-8|NA|15|TRBJ2-5
CASSLVAGDKETQYF
TGTGCCAGCAGCTTAGTCGCAGGGGATAAGGAGACCCAGTACTTC
>NA|TRBV9|NA|15|TRBJ1-1
CASSVGGVVDTEAFF
TGTGCCAGCAGCGTAGGGGGGGTCGTAGACACTGAAGCTTTCTTT
>TRBD1|TRBV15|NA|16|TRBJ1-4
CATSPRRTGVNEKLFF
TGTGCCACCAGCCCCCGGAGGACAGGGGTTAATGAAAAACTGTTTTTT
>NA|TRBV2|NA|14|TRBJ2-3
CASYRGQGTDTQYF
TGTGCCAGCTACCGGGGGCAGGGAACAGATACGCAGTATTTT
>NA|TRBV27|NA|14|TRBJ1-2
CASSSSQLNYGYTF
TGTGCCAGCAGTTCGTCACAGCTAAACTATGGCTACACCTTC
>NA|TRBV9|NA|12|TRBJ1-6
CASSKINSPLHF
TGTGCCAGCAGCAAAATTAATTCACCCCTCCACTTT
>TRBD2|TRBV27|once|17|TRBJ2-5
CASSLRAKAGGLETQYF
TGTGCCAGCAGTTTAAGAGCGAAAGCGGGAGGACTGGAGACCCAGTACTTC
>TRBD1|TRBV13|once|17|TRBJ2-6
CASSRWTGVSGANVLTF
TGTGCCAGCAGCCGGTGGACAGGGGTCTCTGGGGCCAACGTCCTGACTTTC
>NA|TRBV7-8|NA|15|TRBJ2-2
CASSLRERHAGELFF
TGTGCCAGCAGCTTACGGGAGCGGCACGCCGGGGAGCTGTTTTTT
>NA|TRBV18|NA|13|TRBJ1-2
CASSPGSDYGYTF
TGTGCCAGCTCACCTGGCAGCGACTATGGCTACACCTTC
>NA|TRBV7-2|NA|14|TRBJ1-1
CASSLGDTASRAFF
TGTGCCAGCAGCTTAGGGGACACTGCAAGTAGGGCTTTCTTT
>TRBD1|TRBV6-1|NA|16|TRBJ1-2
CASSETGQGGFGGYTF
TGTGCCAGCAGTGAAACTGGACAGGGGGGATTTGGTGGCTACACCTTC
>NA|TRBV14|NA|16|TRBJ2-1
CASSQVLQSLYNEQFF
TGTGCCAGCAGCCAAGTTCTGCAGAGTCTCTACAATGAGCAGTTCTTC
>NA|TRBV28|NA|14|TRBJ1-5
CASSLYRQNQPQHF
TGTGCCAGCAGTCTATATAGGCAGAATCAGCCCCAGCATTTT
>NA|TRBV5-1|NA|15|TRBJ2-3
CASSRSGVGTDTQYF
TGCGCCAGCAGCCGCTCCGGGGTTGGGACAGATACGCAGTATTTT
>NA|TRBV5-8|NA|12|TRBJ1-4
CASSLARGSSLF
TGTGCCAGCAGCTTGGCCCGAGGGTCCTCTTTATTT
>TRBD1|TRBV28|NA|15|TRBJ2-5
CASSLVTGGAKTQYF
TGTGCCAGCAGTTTAGTGACAGGGGGCGCGAAGACCCAGTACTTC
>NA|TRBV11-2|NA|13|TRBJ1-1
CASSLGGRTEAFF
TGTGCCAGCAGCTTAGGGGGAAGGACTGAAGCTTTCTTT
>NA|TRBV12-2|NA|20|TRBJ2-7
CASRLCLRKQGALGSYEQYF
TGTGCAAGTCGCTTATGTCTGAGGAAACAGGGAGCCCTTGGATCCTACGAGCAGTACTTC
>NA|TRBV27|NA|14|TRBJ2-7
CASSLETPAYEQYF
TGTGCCAGCAGTTTAGAGACCCCAGCATACGAGCAGTACTTC
>TRBD1|TRBV18|NA|15|TRBJ1-3
CASSPQGAPGNTIYF
TGTGCCAGCTCACCTCAGGGGGCACCAGGAAACACCATATATTTT
>NA|TRBV7-2|NA|13|TRBJ1-4
CASSGRNNEKLFF
TGTGCCAGCAGCGGACGGAATAATGAAAAACTGTTTTTT
>NA|TRBV7-2|once|14|TRBJ1-4
CASSLGTVNEKLFF
TGTGCCAGCAGCTTAGGGACAGTCAATGAAAAACTGTTTTTT
>NA|TRBV19|once|17|TRBJ2-1
CASSTRPQPSSYNEQFF
TGTGCCAGTAGTACCCGACCTCAACCAAGCTCCTACAATGAGCAGTTCTTC
>TRBD2|TRBV5-4|NA|15|TRBJ2-1
CASSLRLAALNEQFF
TGTGCCAGCAGCTTGAGACTAGCGGCTTTGAATGAGCAGTTCTTC
>NA|TRBV7-8|NA|13|TRBJ1-5
CASSLEGEQPQHF
TGTGCCAGCAGCTTAGAAGGGGAACAGCCCCAGCATTTT
>NA|TRBV20-1|NA|11|TRBJ2-7
CSVLTALEQYF
TGCAGTGTATTGACGGCCCTCGAGCAGTACTTC
>NA|TRBV6-1|NA|15|TRBJ1-1
CASSENPTANTEAFF
TGTGCCAGCAGTGAAAATCCGACAGCTAACACTGAAGCTTTCTTT
>NA|TRBV6-1|NA|15|TRBJ1-2
CASSEGSGEGYGYTF
TGTGCCAGCAGTGAAGGTTCGGGGGAGGGTTATGGCTACACCTTC
>NA|TRBV19|NA|16|TRBJ1-6
CASSGGARIYNSPLHF
TGTGCCAGTAGCGGAGGGGCGAGAATCTATAATTCACCCCTCCACTTT
>TRBD1|TRBV18|NA|16|TRBJ1-5
CASSPSTGDEDQPQHF
TGTGCCAGCTCACCTTCGACAGGGGATGAGGATCAGCCCCAGCATTTT